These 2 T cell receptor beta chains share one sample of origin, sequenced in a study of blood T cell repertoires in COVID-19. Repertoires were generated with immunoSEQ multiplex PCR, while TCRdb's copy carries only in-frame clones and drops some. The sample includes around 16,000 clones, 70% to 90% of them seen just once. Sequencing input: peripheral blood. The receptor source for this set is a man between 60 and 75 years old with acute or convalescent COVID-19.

For the CDR3, the DNA is TGTGCCAGCGGTCCCAGGGTTAGTGAAAAACTGTTTTTT. It is translated as CASGPRVSEKLFF. The rearrangement links TRBV7-8 to TRBJ1-4; D is possibly TRBD1 (5 bases). Germline-derived CDR1 and CDR2 are SGHVS and FQNEAQ. V was clipped by 8 bases and J by 7 bases, with 14 bases between them. The CDR3 loop spans 13 amino acids.

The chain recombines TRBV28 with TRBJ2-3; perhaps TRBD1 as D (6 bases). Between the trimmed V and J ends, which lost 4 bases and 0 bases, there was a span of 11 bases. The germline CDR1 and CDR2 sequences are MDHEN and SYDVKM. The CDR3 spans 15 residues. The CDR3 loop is CASSSTGSSTDTQYF. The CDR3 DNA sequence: TGTGCCAGCAGTTCAACAGGGTCAAGCACAGATACGCAGTATTTT.